Detailed here is one T cell receptor (beta chain). Its antigen is not identified. These data are taken from a study of siplizumab effects on memory and regulatory T cells. Sequencing of unstimulated naive, memory, effector memory and TEMRA subsets was performed in a few donor pairs. This CDR3 spans 13 amino acids. Germline-derived CDR1 and CDR2 are SGDLS and YYNGEE. V lost 6 bases, J lost 4 bases, and 13 bases lay in between. Study-wide points: Naive or memory phenotype assignment was not possible for roughly 75-95% of proliferating CD4+ or CD8+ clones. For siplizumab cultures, the suppressive function of their proliferating Tregs was not confirmed. The naive T cell population seemed more diverse than memory cells and seemed a major contributor to the alloresponse.

Sequenced by immunoSEQ multiplex PCR; TCRdb stores in-frame clones only, minus some. The sample holds 57,000 or so clones, roughly 85% seen once. This receptor was obtained from a human donor in good health. V gene TRBV9 combines with J gene TRBJ2-5; D is perhaps TRBD1 or TRBD2 (5 bases each). The sample consisted of memory CD4+ T cells sorted from blood. The CDR3 sequence: CASNPGPGETQYF. The DNA for the CDR3 is TGTGCCAGCAATCCGGGGCCGGGAGAGACCCAGTACTTC.